These T cell receptor beta chains were read from a single sample in a study of PD-1 blockade in classical Hodgkin lymphoma. Libraries were prepared by immunoSEQ multiplex PCR; TCRdb keeps only in-frame clonotypes and omits some of them. The table lists around 66,000 clones, about 64% of them singletons. The sample was peripheral blood mononuclear cells (PBMCs), taken before the second cycle of nivolumab. Receptors originate from a human donor with classical Hodgkin lymphoma. CDR3s include the opening cysteine and the closing phenylalanine or tryptophan. The order of the fields is D gene, J gene, clone size, V gene, CDR3 DNA, CDR3 protein. A D gene is named only where the DNA matches it firmly. Rows may omit the clone size; those that give it use once, few, many or a size class.

TRBD1 | TRBJ1-4 | NA | TRBV28 | TGTGCCAGCAGTTCAGGACAGGGACGTGAAAAACTGTTTTTT | CASSSGQGREKLFF
NA | TRBJ1-5 | NA | TRBV28 | TGTGCCAGCAGTTTAAGGGCACAGCCCCAGCATTTT | CASSLRAQPQHF
NA | TRBJ1-4 | NA | TRBV10-3 | TGTGCCATCAGTGACGGGAGCCAGGCTGAAAAACTGTTTTTT | CAISDGSQAEKLFF
NA | TRBJ2-2 | once | TRBV4-2 | TGTGCCAGCAGCCAAGCCAGGAACACCGGGGAGCTGTTTTTT | CASSQARNTGELFF
NA | TRBJ1-2 | NA | TRBV27 | TGTGCCAGCAGGCCCCTAAACGACAACTATGGCTACACCTTC | CASRPLNDNYGYTF
NA | TRBJ1-2 | few | TRBV2 | TGTGCCAGCAGTGAAGGGGGGGAGCTCGACTATGGCTACACCTTC | CASSEGGELDYGYTF
NA | TRBJ1-1 | NA | TRBV6-5 | TGTGCCAGCAGTCCCGCCCCCGTCGCGAACACTGAAGCTTTCTTT | CASSPAPVANTEAFF
TRBD2 | TRBJ2-1 | NA | TRBV7-7 | TGTGCCAGCAGCTCCGGACTAGCGGAGTACAATGAGCAGTTCTTC | CASSSGLAEYNEQFF
NA | TRBJ2-7 | few | TRBV10-3 | TGTGCCATCAGTCAGGACAGCGTAGGACTCTACGAGCAGTACTTC | CAISQDSVGLYEQYF
TRBD1 | TRBJ1-2 | NA | TRBV28 | TGTGCCAGCAGTTTCCCGGGACAGGGGAACTATGGCTACACCTTC | CASSFPGQGNYGYTF
TRBD1 | TRBJ1-5 | NA | TRBV6-5 | TGTGCCAGCAGTTGGGACAGGGTTCAGCCCCAGCATTTT | CASSWDRVQPQHF
NA | TRBJ1-2 | NA | TRBV25-1 | TGTGCCAGCAGTGACGGAAGCTATGGCTACACCTTC | CASSDGSYGYTF
NA | TRBJ1-5 | NA | TRBV29-1 | TGCAGCGTTGGGCAGGGACTTAATCAGCCCCAGCATTTT | CSVGQGLNQPQHF
NA | TRBJ1-1 | once | TRBV27 | TGTGCCAGCAGTAACCAGAACACTGAAGCCTTCTTT | CASSNQNTEAFF
NA | TRBJ2-7 | NA | TRBV10-3 | TGTGCCATCAGTGCTGGCTCCTCCTACGAGCAGTACTTC | CAISAGSSYEQYF
NA | TRBJ2-5 | NA | TRBV7-6 | TGTGCCAGCAGCTTAGGGAGGGAGGAAGGAGAGACCCAGTACTTC | CASSLGREEGETQYF
TRBD2 | TRBJ2-5 | once | TRBV16 | TGTGCCAGCAGCCCCCGGCTGCGGGAGGAGACCCAGTACTTC | CASSPRLREETQYF
NA | TRBJ1-2 | NA | TRBV6-6 | TGTGCCAGCAGTTACTCGAGCGGGGGCGGGGGGGGCTACACCTTC | CASSYSSGGGGGYTF
TRBD1 | TRBJ1-1 | NA | TRBV29-1 | TGCAGCGGCTCGGGACAGCTCCACACTGAAGCTTTCTTT | CSGSGQLHTEAFF
NA | TRBJ1-1 | NA | TRBV6-1 | TGTGCCAGCAGTGAGGGACCGATGAACACTGAAGCTTTCTTT | CASSEGPMNTEAFF
TRBD1 | TRBJ1-2 | NA | TRBV5-1 | TGTGCCAGCAGCTTGGGGCAGGGGGGCGGCTACACCTTC | CASSLGQGGGYTF
NA | TRBJ1-4 | NA | TRBV27 | TGTGCCAGCAGCCTCAGGGGAGCAACTAATGAAAAACTGTTTTTT | CASSLRGATNEKLFF
NA | TRBJ2-7 | few | TRBV9 | TGTGCCAGCAGCGTAGGTGGCGGGAAGGCCTACGAGCAGTACTTC | CASSVGGGKAYEQYF
TRBD2 | TRBJ2-5 | NA | TRBV7-2 | TGTGCCAGCAGCAAACAAAGCGGGAGGGGTAGGGTCGAGACCCAGTACTTC | CASSKQSGRGRVETQYF
NA | TRBJ1-4 | NA | TRBV7-9 | TGTGCCAGCAGCTTAGTTTGGATGGGGGAAAATGAAAAACTGTTTTTT | CASSLVWMGENEKLFF
NA | TRBJ1-2 | NA | TRBV28 | TGTGCCAGCAGTTACGGGCAGCCCCTTAACTATGGCTACACCTTC | CASSYGQPLNYGYTF
NA | TRBJ2-5 | NA | TRBV5-1 | TGCGCCAGCAGCGTTAACTCCAGGGGTCGGGAGACCCAGTACTTC | CASSVNSRGRETQYF
NA | TRBJ1-1 | few | TRBV28 | TGTGCCAGCTCTAGGTACACTGAAGCTTTCTTT | CASSRYTEAFF
NA | TRBJ2-3 | few | TRBV2 | TGTGCCAGCAACCAAGGCGGAGCCGGGGATACGCAGTATTTT | CASNQGGAGDTQYF
NA | TRBJ2-5 | NA | TRBV27 | TGTGCCAGCAGTTCCGCCGGGACGCTGGAGACCCAGTACTTC | CASSSAGTLETQYF
NA | TRBJ1-2 | few | TRBV20-1 | TGCAGTGCCGGGGCAGCCTACGGCTACACCTTC | CSAGAAYGYTF
TRBD2 | TRBJ2-3 | NA | TRBV5-4 | TGTGTTTGGCGGCTAGCGGGAGGAGATACGCAGTATTTT | CVWRLAGGDTQYF
NA | TRBJ1-2 | NA | TRBV5-5 | TGTGCCAGCAGCTTGACAGTAGGGGATAATGGCTACACCTTC | CASSLTVGDNGYTF
TRBD1 | TRBJ2-3 | NA | TRBV4-1 | TGCGCCAGCAGCCAAGCAGGGGGCGCCAGGAGCACAGATACGCAGTATTTT | CASSQAGGARSTDTQYF
NA | TRBJ2-5 | NA | TRBV6-1 | TGTGCCAGCAGTGATAACCAAGAGACCCAGTACTTC | CASSDNQETQYF
TRBD1 | TRBJ2-5 | NA | TRBV2 | TGTGCCAGCAGTCCGACGGGACAGTTCCAAGAGACCCAGTACTTC | CASSPTGQFQETQYF
NA | TRBJ1-3 | NA | TRBV11-2 | TGTGCCAGCAGCTTAGAGAGGCTGGGAAACACCATATATTTT | CASSLERLGNTIYF
NA | TRBJ1-2 | NA | TRBV6-6 | TGTGCCAGCAGTAAAACTAACTATGGCTACACCTTC | CASSKTNYGYTF
NA | TRBJ1-1 | NA | TRBV7-2 | TGTGCCAGCAGCCCCCCATTGAACACTGAAGCTTTCTTT | CASSPPLNTEAFF
NA | TRBJ2-3 | NA | TRBV11-1 | TGTGCCAGCGAGACTAGTATCTTCACCCACACAGATACGCAGTATTTT | CASETSIFTHTDTQYF
TRBD1 | TRBJ2-7 | NA | TRBV2 | TGTGCCAGCAGTCCAGGGGACAGGCCCACCTACGAGCAGTACTTC | CASSPGDRPTYEQYF
NA | TRBJ1-2 | NA | TRBV6-5 | TGTGCCACCTGTGACAGTTACTATGGCTACACCTTC | CATCDSYYGYTF
TRBD2 | TRBJ2-3 | once | TRBV29-1 | TGCAGCGTTGAAGATCAAGGAGCGGGGCCTTTTGGTACGCAGTATTTT | CSVEDQGAGPFGTQYF
NA | TRBJ1-3 | NA | TRBV6-1 | TGTGCCAGCAGTGAGGCTGGGGTCACCTCTGGAAACACCATATATTTT | CASSEAGVTSGNTIYF
TRBD2 | TRBJ2-5 | NA | TRBV9 | TGTGCCAGCAGCGCGCCCGATGGGCTAGCGGGGCCTGATTGGGAGACCCAGTACTTC | CASSAPDGLAGPDWETQYF
TRBD1 | TRBJ2-2 | few | TRBV27 | TGTGCCAGCAGTTTACAGCTTCGTCCGACCTTAGTGTCCGAACAGGGGGCGCACACCGGGGAGCTGTTTTTT | CASSLQLRPTLVSEQGAHTGELFF
TRBD1 | TRBJ1-1 | NA | TRBV27 | TGTGCCAGCAGTTTATCGAGAACAGGGGGCATTTTGGGGACTGAAGCTTTCTTT | CASSLSRTGGILGTEAFF
NA | TRBJ2-3 | NA | TRBV18 | TGTGCCAGCTCAGGGGGCCAATCTAGCACAGATACGCAGTATTTT | CASSGGQSSTDTQYF
NA | TRBJ2-1 | once | TRBV7-9 | TGTGCCAGCGGGGCCCTCCCCAGGGACTACAATGAGCAGTTCTTC | CASGALPRDYNEQFF
NA | TRBJ2-7 | NA | TRBV30 | TGTGCCTGGAGGGCAGGCGGGCGCGGTGCCTACGAGCAGTACTTC | CAWRAGGRGAYEQYF
NA | TRBJ2-5 | NA | TRBV9 | TGTGCCAGCAGCGCCCAGGGAGCTGCGGAGACCCAGTACTTC | CASSAQGAAETQYF
NA | TRBJ1-3 | few | TRBV19 | TGTGCCAGTAGTATGCTGGTTAGGACAGAAGGAAACACCATATATTTT | CASSMLVRTEGNTIYF
NA | TRBJ1-2 | few | TRBV2 | TGTGCCAGCAGGGCAGGGGCGCGGGGCTACACCTTC | CASRAGARGYTF
NA | TRBJ1-1 | once | TRBV28 | TGTGCCAGCAGTTTACAGGGACATAGGAACACTGAAGCTTTCTTT | CASSLQGHRNTEAFF
NA | TRBJ1-3 | once | TRBV29-1 | TGCAGCGTTGCGTTGGGCCGTACCTCTGGAAACACCATATATTTT | CSVALGRTSGNTIYF